The 17 T cell receptor beta chains presented below share a single source sample, sequenced in a study of T cell repertoires in cytomegalovirus infection. What these receptors recognize is not known. MiXCR, run by TCRdb on the reads, gives a single entry per CDR3 protein. In the table there are 750,000 to 900,000 distinct CDR3 sequences, 25% to 35% of which are singletons. This sample comprised cultured CD8+ T cells from PBMCs, obtained from culture after CMV antigen stimulation. Receptors were obtained from a human donor in good health (CMV status not recorded). Some clones in this sample may be carry-over from other donors' samples.

V usage is TRBV6-1 and J usage is TRBJ2-1, with D possibly TRBD1 on 6 matching bases. The V gene lost 1 base and the J gene lost 5 bases, with 12 bases spanning the gap. Germline loops: CDR1 MNHNS, CDR2 SASEGT. The CDR3 contains 15 residues. This CDR3 reads CASSEGSGVHNEQFF. CDR3 in DNA: TGTGCCAGCAGTGAAGGGTCAGGGGTTCACAATGAGCAGTTCTTC.

This clonotype was recorded a few times. V gene TRBV12-5 combines with J gene TRBJ1-2, with 10 bases matching TRBD1. CDR3 length: 13 residues. The ends lost 5 bases at V and 6 bases at J; junction bases unmatched: 3. Germline V gene data show CDR1 as LGHNT and CDR2 as FRNRAP. The CDR3 loop reads CASGPGTGDGYTF. The CDR3 coding sequence is TGTGCTAGTGGTCCAGGGACAGGGGATGGCTACACCTTC.

This clonotype was picked up a small number of times. The chain has TRBV4-2 and TRBJ2-5, with 9 bases identical to TRBD1. Germline V gene sequence: CDR1 LGHNA, CDR2 YNFKEQ. The CDR3 runs to 14 residues. With 4 bases clipped from V and 3 bases from J, the junction kept 3 bases outside the gene matches. The CDR3 region is CASSRQGVKETQYF. The CDR3 coding sequence is TGTGCCAGCAGCCGACAGGGGGTAAAAGAGACCCAGTACTTC.

The J gene is TRBJ2-1, the V gene TRBV6-2 or TRBV6-3, with TRBD1 identical over 10 bases. J lost 0 bases, V lost 10 bases, and 12 bases had no gene match. The germline gives CDR1 MNHEY, CDR2 SVGEGT. The CDR3 loop spans 17 amino acids. CDR3 protein: CATNSGTGVISYNEQFF. The CDR3 coding sequence is TGTGCCACCAACTCCGGGACAGGGGTTATCTCCTACAATGAGCAGTTCTTC.

This chain connects TRBV28 to TRBJ1-1; the D gene is possibly TRBD1 (6 bases). Germline V gene lookup returns CDR1 MDHEN and CDR2 SYDVKM. The CDR3 covers 15 residues. Trimming took off 5 bases at V and 8 bases at J, with 21 bases between the two ends. This CDR3 is CASSRQLLSTGEAFF. CDR3 nucleotides: TGTGCCAGCAGTCGCCAGCTACTATCGACAGGCGAAGCTTTCTTT.

This chain links TRBV19 with TRBJ1-6, with D maybe TRBD1 (6 bases). The ends were cut back, 5 bases at V and 1 base at J, with 15 bases in the middle. The CDR3 totals 17 residues. Germline loops: CDR1 LNHDA, CDR2 SQIVND (reference sequence). The CDR3 DNA follows: TGTGCCAGTAGTTCGTTGCAGGGGATATCCTATAATTCACCCCTCCACTTT. It codes for CASSSLQGISYNSPLHF.

V and J are TRBV6-2 or TRBV6-3 and TRBJ1-4, with 10 bases that match TRBD1. J gave up 3 bases and V 6 bases, and 4 bases lay outside the gene matches. The CDR3 is 15 residues long. Germline V gene lookup returns CDR1 MNHEY and CDR2 SVGEGT. CDR3 loop: CASRGQGVANEKLFF. As DNA, the CDR3 is TGTGCCAGCAGAGGACAGGGGGTGGCTAATGAAAAACTGTTTTTT.

This chain uses TRBV27 with TRBJ1-2; D perhaps matches TRBD1 (5 bases). Trimming stripped 5 bases from V and 7 bases from J, with 14 bases between. CDR3 length: 13 residues. Germline lookup yields CDR1 MNHEY and CDR2 SMNVEV (reference sequence). CDR3 sequence reads: CASSRDSRFGYTF. The CDR3 nucleotides are TGTGCCAGCAGTAGAGACAGTCGATTTGGCTACACCTTC.

The genes are TRBV7-9 and TRBJ1-1; 7 bases align to TRBD1. Germline trimming cut 1 base from V and 4 bases from J; bases unmatched to any gene: 6. CDR1 and CDR2 (germline): SEHNR, FQNEAQ (reference sequence). This CDR3 region has 15 residues. In DNA form, the CDR3 reads TGTGCCAGCAGCTTAGGTGGCAGGGGGGCCACTGAAGCTTTCTTT. Translating gives CASSLGGRGATEAFF.

This clonotype was counted many times. The chain carries TRBV20-1 and TRBJ1-4; a possible D gene is TRBD1 (5 bases). With 0 bases removed from V and 4 bases from J, the gap between germline ends came to 12 bases. Germline CDR1 is DFQATT and CDR2 is SNEGSKA (reference sequence). The CDR3 runs 15 residues. The CDR3 DNA sequence: TGCAGTGCTAGAGATAGGAGGGGATTTAATGAAAAACTGTTTTTT. This translates into CSARDRRGFNEKLFF.

This clonotype was seen only a few times. This chain connects TRBV6-5 to TRBJ2-1, with D unclear. The CDR3 has 17 residues. V was trimmed by 0 bases and J by 3 bases, leaving 15 bases between them. Germline V gene sequence: CDR1 MNHEY, CDR2 SVGAGI. The DNA for the CDR3 is TGTGCCAGCAGTTACTCGGTAGGAAGTCTGAGCTACAATGAGCAGTTCTTC. Protein: CASSYSVGSLSYNEQFF.

V is TRBV6-5 and J is TRBJ1-1; D might be TRBD1 (6 bases). Trimming pared 7 bases from V and 5 bases from J, leaving 23 bases between. CDR3 size: 16 residues. Germline loops: CDR1 MNHEY, CDR2 SVGAGI. The CDR3 region has the DNA TGTGCCAGCACCAAGGGAACAGGGTCCTGGGGTACTGAAGCTTTCTTT. It is translated as CASTKGTGSWGTEAFF.

This clonotype has more than one count but fewer than ten. The chain uses TRBV7-2 and TRBJ1-2; D gene unclear. V gave up 5 bases and J gave up 8 bases, with 15 bases separating them. Germline CDR1 SGHTA, CDR2 FQGNSA. The CDR3 is 13 amino acids. CDR3 sequence reads: CASSASFSRGYTF. The CDR3 bases are TGTGCCAGCAGCGCCAGTTTTTCGCGCGGCTACACCTTC.

V gene TRBV7-9 combines with J gene TRBJ2-3; no firm D call. Trimming removed 2 bases at V and 1 base at J, with 10 bases between. The germline CDR1 and CDR2 sequences are SEHNR and FQNEAQ (reference sequence). There are 15 residues in the CDR3. The CDR3 here is CASSLIRLGTDTQYF. In DNA, the CDR3 is TGTGCCAGCAGCTTAATACGTCTCGGCACAGATACGCAGTATTTT.

This clonotype was seen ten or more times. The gene calls are TRBV4-1 and TRBJ2-1, with TRBD2 as a possible D gene (5 bases). The CDR3 loop spans 16 amino acids. CDR1 and CDR2 from the germline V gene are MGHRA and YSYEKL. V lost 4 bases and J lost 0, with 13 bases in between. As DNA, the CDR3 is TGCGCCAGCAGCCCCCTTGGGGAGAGCTCCTACAATGAGCAGTTCTTC. It translates to CASSPLGESSYNEQFF.

This chain links TRBV9 with TRBJ2-1; the match to TRBD2 covers 11 bases. Germline CDR1 and CDR2: SGDLS and YYNGEE. The CDR3 is 18 residues long. Losses at the gene ends were 4 bases for V and 6 bases for J; bases not matched to a gene: 15. The CDR3 sequence is CASSIDNSGGVPPNEQFF. DNA for the CDR3: TGTGCCAGCAGCATAGATAATAGCGGGGGGGTGCCTCCCAATGAGCAGTTCTTC.

The chain couples TRBV11-3 to TRBJ2-2, with TRBD1 as a possible D gene (6 bases). The CDR3 covers 15 residues. The germline V gene encodes CDR1 SGHNT and CDR2 YENEEA. V lost 5 bases to trimming and J lost 8 bases, with 18 bases between them. CDR3 DNA sequence: TGTGCCAGCAGCCCCCGCGATCAGGGGTCGGGGGAGCTGTTTTTT. Translated: CASSPRDQGSGELFF.